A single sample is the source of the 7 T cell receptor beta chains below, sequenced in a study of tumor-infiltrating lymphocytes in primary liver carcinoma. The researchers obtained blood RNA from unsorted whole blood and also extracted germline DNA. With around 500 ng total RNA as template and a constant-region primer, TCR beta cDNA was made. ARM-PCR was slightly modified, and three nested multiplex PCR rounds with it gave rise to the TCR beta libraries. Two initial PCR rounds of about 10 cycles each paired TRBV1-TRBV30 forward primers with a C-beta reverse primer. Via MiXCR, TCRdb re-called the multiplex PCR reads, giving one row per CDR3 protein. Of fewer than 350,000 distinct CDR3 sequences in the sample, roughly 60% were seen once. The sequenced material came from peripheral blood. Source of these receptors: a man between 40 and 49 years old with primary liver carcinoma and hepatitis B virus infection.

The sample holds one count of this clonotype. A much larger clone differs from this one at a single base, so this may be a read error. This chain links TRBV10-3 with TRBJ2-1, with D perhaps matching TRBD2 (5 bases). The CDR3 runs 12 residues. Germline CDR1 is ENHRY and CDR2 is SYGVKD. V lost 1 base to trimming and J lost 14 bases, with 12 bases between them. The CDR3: CAISEWESPEFF. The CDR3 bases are TGTGCCATCAGTGAGTGGGAGTCCCCCGAGTTCTTC.

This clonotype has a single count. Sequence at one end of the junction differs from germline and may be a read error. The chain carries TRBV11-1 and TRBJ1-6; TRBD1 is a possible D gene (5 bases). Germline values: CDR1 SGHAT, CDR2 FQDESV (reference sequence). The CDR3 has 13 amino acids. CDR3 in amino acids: CASSRTPVSPPHF. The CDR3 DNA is TGTGCCAGCAGCCGGACACCGGTCTCACCCCCCCACTTT.

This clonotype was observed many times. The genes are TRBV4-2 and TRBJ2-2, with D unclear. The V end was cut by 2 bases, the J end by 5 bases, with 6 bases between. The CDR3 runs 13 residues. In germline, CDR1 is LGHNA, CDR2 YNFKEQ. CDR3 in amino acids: CASSQPVTGELFF. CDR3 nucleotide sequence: TGTGCCAGCAGCCAACCCGTAACCGGGGAGCTGTTTTTT.

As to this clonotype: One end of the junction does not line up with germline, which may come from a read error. The CDR3 DNA reads TGCGCCAGCAACTTGGAACAGCTCCAAGAGACCCAGTACTTC. Its protein product is CASNLEQLQETQYF. V and J are TRBV5-1 and TRBJ2-5; D is uncertain. This CDR3 comprises 14 residues. The V gene's germline CDR1 is SGHRS and CDR2 YFSETQ. Combining the CDR3 with reference TRBV5-1 and TRBJ2-5 gives the whole variable domain KAGVTQTPRYLIKTRGQQVTLSCSPISGHRSVSWYQQTPGQGLQFLFEYFSETQRNKGNFPGRFSGRQFSNSRSEMNVSTLELGDSALYLCASNLEQLQETQYFGPGTRLLVL.

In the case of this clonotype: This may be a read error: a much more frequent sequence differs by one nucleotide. DNA of the CDR3: TGTGCCAGCAGCGAGGACTGGCTCTCCTACGAGCAGTACTTC. Translated, it gives CASSEDWLSYEQYF. The chain links TRBV14 to TRBJ2-7; TRBD2 is a possible D gene (5 bases). This CDR3 is 14 amino acids long. Germline CDR1 reads SGHDN; CDR2 reads FVKESK. Trimming removed 5 bases from V and 0 bases from J, with 11 bases in between.

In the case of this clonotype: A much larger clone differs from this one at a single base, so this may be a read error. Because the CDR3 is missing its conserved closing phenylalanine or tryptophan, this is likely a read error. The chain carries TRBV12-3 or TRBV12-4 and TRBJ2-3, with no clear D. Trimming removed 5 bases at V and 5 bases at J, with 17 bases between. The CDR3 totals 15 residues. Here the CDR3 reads CASSPRTRRRDTQYL. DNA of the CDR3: TGTGCCAGCAGTCCCAGGACGCGTCGGAGAGATACGCAGTATCTT.

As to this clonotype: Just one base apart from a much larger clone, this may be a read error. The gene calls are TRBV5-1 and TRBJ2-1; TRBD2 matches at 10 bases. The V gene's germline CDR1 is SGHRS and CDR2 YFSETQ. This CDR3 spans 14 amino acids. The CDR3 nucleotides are TGCACCAGCACGTTAGCGGGAGGTTACAATGAGCAGTTCTTC. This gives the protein CTSTLAGGYNEQFF.